One and the same sample provided the 22 T cell receptor beta chains below, sequenced in a study of shared T cell receptors in the human thymus. Only in-frame clones appear in the TCRdb table, and some are missing; sequencing was by immunoSEQ multiplex PCR. Of roughly 560,000 clones listed, approximately 80% are singletons. This sample was shared with a second study, whose subject was human thymus T cells.

The source material was thymocytes. The receptors originated from a boy under two years old with a congenital heart defect.

The gene calls are TRBV6-4 and TRBJ2-1, with 13 nucleotides matching TRBD2. Germline assignment: CDR1 MRHNA and CDR2 SNTAGT. J lost 10 bases, V lost 8 bases, and 8 bases had no gene match. CDR3 length: 14 amino acids. CDR3 DNA: TGTGCCAGCGCCCGGACTAGCGGGAGCAAAGAGCAGTTCTTC. Translation gives CASARTSGSKEQFF.

The chain couples TRBV13 to TRBJ1-4; TRBD1 aligns across 12 bases. Trimming at V came to 3 bases and at J to 8 bases, leaving 7 bases not matched to a gene. CDR1 is PRHDT, CDR2 FYEKMQ, per germline (reference sequence). CDR3 length: 16 residues. CDR3: CASSLGTGGAGEKLFF. In DNA form, the CDR3 reads TGTGCCAGCAGCTTGGGGACAGGGGGCGCTGGAGAAAAACTGTTTTTT.

CDR3 nucleotide sequence: TGTGCCAGCAGCCAAGTACAGCTAGCGGGAACCTACGAGCAGTACTTC. Translating it yields CASSQVQLAGTYEQYF. J is TRBJ2-7 and V is TRBV4-2, with 9 nucleotides matching TRBD2. Germline CDR1 and CDR2: LGHNA and YNFKEQ. V lost 1 base to trimming and J lost 2 bases; unmatched junction nucleotides: 6. The CDR3 consists of 16 residues.

This clone was counted between two and nine times. CDR3 sequence reads: CASRPGQASYEQYF. CDR3 nucleotides: TGTGCCAGCAGGCCGGGACAGGCGAGCTACGAGCAGTACTTC. The chain combines TRBV6-5 with TRBJ2-7; TRBD1 agrees at 8 bases. The V gene's germline CDR1 is MNHEY and CDR2 SVGAGI. The CDR3 runs 14 residues. V lost 6 bases, J lost 3 bases, and 7 bases stayed unmatched.

This clone was seen only once. The chain carries TRBV2 and TRBJ2-3, with TRBD2 matching 7 bases. Germline trimming cut 10 bases from V and 0 bases from J; bases unmatched to any gene: 7. CDR3 size: 14 residues. Germline V lookup: CDR1 SNHLY, CDR2 FYNNEI. CDR3 in amino acids: CATDKAGSTDTQYF. The CDR3 DNA is TGTGCCACAGATAAAGCGGGGAGCACAGATACGCAGTATTTT. The full variable domain, completed using reference TRBV2 and TRBJ2-3, is EPEVTQTPSHQVTQMGQEVILRCVPISNHLYFYWYRQILGQKVEFLVSFYNNEISEKSEIFDDQFSVERPDGSNFTLKIRSTKLEDSAMYFCATDKAGSTDTQYFGPGTRLTVL.

This clone came up a few times. V is TRBV30 and J is TRBJ2-1; a weak D match, TRBD1 (7 bases). CDR3 length equals 18 residues. The germline gives CDR1 GTSNPN, CDR2 SVGIG (reference sequence). The V gene lost 5 bases and the J gene lost 2 bases, with 25 bases spanning the gap. The DNA for the CDR3 is TGTGCCTGGCGCAGGGGGGAGGAGAACCAAGGGCCCTACAATGAGCAGTTCTTC. Amino acid sequence: CAWRRGEENQGPYNEQFF.

Only a few counts were recorded for this clone. This chain links TRBV5-1 with TRBJ1-2; 10 bases agree with TRBD1. Germline V gives CDR1 SGHRS, CDR2 YFSETQ. The CDR3 runs to 15 residues. Trimming at V came to 4 bases and at J to 6 bases, leaving 9 bases not matched to a gene. The CDR3 sequence: CASSRRTGTGDGYTF. CDR3 bases: TGCGCCAGCAGCCGCAGGACCGGGACAGGGGATGGCTACACCTTC.

The chain joins TRBV5-6 to TRBJ2-3, with 11 bases matching TRBD2. Germline CDR1 reads SGHDT; CDR2 reads YYEEEE. V trimming: 3 bases; J trimming: 4 bases; junction bases outside the gene matches: 7. The CDR3 covers 16 residues. As DNA, the CDR3 is TGTGCCAGCAGCTACACTAGCGGGAGTGGCGCAGATACGCAGTATTTT. It codes for CASSYTSGSGADTQYF.

This rearrangement joins TRBV4-3 to TRBJ2-5; 9 nucleotides line up with TRBD2. Germline CDR1 reads LGHNA; CDR2 reads YSLEER. The CDR3 loop spans 18 amino acids. Trimming at V came to 1 base and at J to 0 bases, leaving 9 bases not matched to a gene. The CDR3 loop is CASSQASVAGGYQETQYF. The CDR3 DNA reads TGCGCCAGCAGCCAAGCTTCGGTGGCGGGAGGGTACCAAGAGACCCAGTACTTC.

J is TRBJ2-7 and V is TRBV27, with 12 bases aligning to TRBD1. Losses at the gene ends were 6 bases for V and 8 bases for J; bases not matched to a gene: 11. Germline V gene data show CDR1 as MNHEY and CDR2 as SMNVEV (reference sequence). The CDR3 covers 15 residues. The CDR3 nucleotides read TGTGCCAGCAGCCCTTACCCCGGGACAGGGGGCAAGCAGTACTTC. Translation: CASSPYPGTGGKQYF.

In this sample, this clone turned up once. V gene TRBV27 combines with J gene TRBJ2-7, with 12 bases fitting TRBD2. The V gene end was trimmed by 10 bases and the J gene end by 4 bases; junction bases not matched to a gene: 14. Germline V gene sequence: CDR1 MNHEY, CDR2 SMNVEV (reference sequence). The CDR3 has 16 amino acids. Here the CDR3 DNA reads TGTGCCACCAGCCCTCGACTAGCGGGAGATCGGTACGAGCAGTACTTC. Translation gives CATSPRLAGDRYEQYF.

V is TRBV29-1 and J is TRBJ2-3, with TRBD1 matching 11 bases. Germline-derived CDR1 and CDR2 are SQVTM and ANQGSEA. The CDR3 is 24 amino acids. V was clipped by 0 bases and J by 0 bases; unmatched bases: 26. The CDR3 loop is CSVEEDGQGANGRGGPPSTDTQYF. The CDR3, as DNA: TGCAGCGTTGAAGAAGATGGACAGGGGGCGAACGGGAGAGGTGGACCTCCTAGCACAGATACGCAGTATTTT.

V gene TRBV28 combines with J gene TRBJ1-6; tentatively, D is TRBD1 (5 bases). CDR3 length: 16 residues. Germline lookup yields CDR1 MDHEN and CDR2 SYDVKM. Trimming cost V 3 bases and J 5 bases, with 14 bases left between them. The DNA of the CDR3 is TGTGCCAGCAGTTTCCCCCAGGGATCCAATAATTCACCCCTCCACTTT. As protein: CASSFPQGSNNSPLHF.

This chain connects TRBV2 to TRBJ2-7; 7 bases map to TRBD1. With 6 bases clipped from V and 3 bases from J, the junction kept 2 bases outside the gene matches. The CDR3 is made up of 12 amino acids. Germline V gene data show CDR1 as SNHLY and CDR2 as FYNNEI. Written as DNA, the CDR3 is TGTGCCAGCAGCAACAGGGGCTACGAGCAGTACTTC. It encodes CASSNRGYEQYF.

This sequence joins TRBV27 and TRBJ1-3, with 7 bases that match TRBD1. After removal of 5 bases from V and 4 bases from J, the junction contained 5 bases not matched to a gene. Germline V gives CDR1 MNHEY, CDR2 SMNVEV (reference sequence). This CDR3 spans 14 amino acids. The CDR3 is CASSPQGQGNTIYF. DNA for the CDR3: TGTGCCAGCAGTCCTCAGGGACAGGGAAACACCATATATTTT.

The chain combines TRBV19 with TRBJ2-7; a weak D match, TRBD2 (6 bases). There are 14 residues in the CDR3. Germline V lookup: CDR1 LNHDA, CDR2 SQIVND (reference sequence). The ends were cut back, 3 bases at V and 3 bases at J, with 12 bases in the middle. CDR3: CASSIGGLNYEQYF. The CDR3 nucleotides read TGTGCCAGTAGTATTGGGGGACTGAACTACGAGCAGTACTTC.

The gene calls are TRBV5-1 and TRBJ1-1; possible D gene TRBD1, 5 bases. V was cut by 3 bases and J by 5 bases, with 11 bases left in between. Germline V CDR1 and CDR2: SGHRS, YFSETQ. The CDR3 totals 13 residues. In nucleotides, the CDR3 is TGCGCCAGCAGCTCGGAGGGGTTGACTGAAGCTTTCTTT. Amino acid sequence: CASSSEGLTEAFF.

In this sample, this clone turned up a few times. This chain uses TRBV18 with TRBJ1-1; no firm D call. In germline, CDR1 is KGHSH, CDR2 LQKENI. Trimming removed 2 bases from V and 1 base from J, with 5 bases in between. This CDR3 is built from 13 residues. The CDR3 DNA follows: TGTGCCAGCTCACCAAGCAAGAACACTGAAGCTTTCTTT. Translation: CASSPSKNTEAFF. Looking up the rest from reference TRBV18 and TRBJ1-1 gives the full variable domain: NAGVMQNPRHLVRRRGQEARLRCSPMKGHSHVYWYRQLPEEGLKFMVYLQKENIIDESGMPKERFSAEFPKEGPSILRIQQVVRGDSAAYFCASSPSKNTEAFFGQGTRLTVV.

V and J are TRBV7-9 and TRBJ2-7; 9 bases are a match to TRBD2. With 1 base clipped from V and 9 bases from J, the junction kept 22 bases outside the gene matches. The CDR3 spans 19 residues. Germline V lookup: CDR1 SEHNR, CDR2 FQNEAQ (reference sequence). CDR3 region: CASSLGAGTSPTSLYPQYF. CDR3 DNA sequence: TGTGCCAGCAGCTTAGGTGCGGGGACTAGCCCTACGAGCCTTTACCCGCAGTACTTC.

CDR3 sequence: CASSVTNTEAFF. In nucleotides, the CDR3 is TGTGCCAGCAGCGTAACTAACACTGAAGCTTTCTTT. The genes are TRBV9 and TRBJ1-1; D not certain. The CDR3 sequence is 12 residues long. Deletions cut 1 base from V and 2 bases from J, with 3 bases between. The germline V gene has CDR1 SGDLS and CDR2 YYNGEE.

This chain uses TRBV5-1 with TRBJ1-2; a weak D match, TRBD1 (6 bases). Trimming removed 0 bases from V and 8 bases from J, with 20 bases in between. CDR1 is SGHRS and CDR2 is YFSETQ in the germline V gene. This CDR3 spans 16 amino acids. The CDR3 loop reads CASSLVWKQGTCGYTF. The CDR3 DNA sequence: TGCGCCAGCAGCTTGGTGTGGAAACAGGGAACTTGCGGCTACACCTTC.

The rearrangement joins TRBV4-3 to TRBJ2-5, with 16 nucleotides matching TRBD2. Germline V gives CDR1 LGHNA, CDR2 YSLEER. Trimming cost V 2 bases and J 3 bases; bases outside gene matches: 9. The CDR3 runs to 19 residues. CDR3 region: CASSQYTGLAGGSEETQYF. The CDR3 DNA reads TGCGCCAGCAGCCAATACACGGGACTAGCGGGAGGGTCCGAAGAGACCCAGTACTTC.